The rows below give T cell receptor beta chains drawn from one sample of a study of T cell responses to AZD1222 COVID-19 vaccine. Sequencing was performed with immunoSEQ multiplex PCR; in TCRdb, only in-frame clones are kept and a portion is missing. The sample has about 120,000 clones; roughly 88% are singletons. The source material was peripheral blood, sampled on day 0 of MenACWY control vaccination. These receptors were obtained from an adult in good health. Both conserved end residues are part of each CDR3. A D gene is named only where the DNA matches it firmly. Clone size is shown for a subset of rows, as once, few, many or a class of expanded clone.

V,size,J,D,DNA,CDR3
TRBV30,.,TRBJ1-2,.,TGTGCCTGGACCGGCGGGTTCTATGGCTACACCTTC,CAWTGGFYGYTF
TRBV5-4,.,TRBJ2-7,.,TGTGCCAGCAGCCTAACCGGGACTGCGTACGAGCAGTACTTC,CASSLTGTAYEQYF
TRBV7-7,few,TRBJ2-5,.,TGTGCTAGCAGCCTTAGCGGCCGGACAGCCCAAGAGACCCAGTACTTC,CASSLSGRTAQETQYF
TRBV9,.,TRBJ1-2,.,TGTGCCAGCAGCGCGGACGGGTACTATGGCTACACCTTC,CASSADGYYGYTF
TRBV28,few,TRBJ2-7,.,TGTGCCAGCAGGGCCCGGGACGCTACCACCTACGAGCAGTACTTC,CASRARDATTYEQYF
TRBV7-9,.,TRBJ1-1,TRBD1,TGTGCCAGCAGCTTAGCAGTTGGGACAGTGAACACTGAAGCTTTCTTT,CASSLAVGTVNTEAFF
TRBV2,once,TRBJ1-5,.,TGTGCCAGCAACAGGGATAGCAATCAGCCCCAGCATTTT,CASNRDSNQPQHF
TRBV7-9,once,TRBJ1-1,.,TGTGCCAGCAGCGCCAGGGGTAGGGGTACAGCTTTCTTT,CASSARGRGTAFF
TRBV28,.,TRBJ1-2,.,TGTGCCAGCACCCCCGGGGGCAGAGTTAACTATGGCTACACCTTC,CASTPGGRVNYGYTF
TRBV12-3/TRBV12-4,.,TRBJ2-7,.,TGTGCCAGCAGTTTGGCAGGGGGGTACGAGCAGTACTTC,CASSLAGGYEQYF
TRBV2,.,TRBJ2-2,TRBD1,TGTGCCAGCAGTAGAGACAGGGGACCTGCTTTCGGGGAGCTGTTTTTT,CASSRDRGPAFGELFF
TRBV20-1,.,TRBJ2-3,.,TGCAGCCCTGACGCAGATACGCAGTATTTT,CSPDADTQYF
TRBV3-1/TRBV3-2,.,TRBJ1-1,.,TGTGCCAGCAGCCCTTACGGAAGTCTGGAGGAAGCTTTCTTT,CASSPYGSLEEAFF
TRBV28,few,TRBJ1-1,.,TGTGCCAGCAGTTTCAGGGCGAACACTGAAGCTTTCTTT,CASSFRANTEAFF
TRBV18,.,TRBJ2-5,.,TGTGCCAGCTCACCACAGGGGGGAGAGACCCAGTACTTC,CASSPQGGETQYF
TRBV18,.,TRBJ1-5,.,TGTGCCAGCTCACACGAGACGGTTAGCAATCAGCCCCAGCATTTT,CASSHETVSNQPQHF
TRBV5-4,.,TRBJ1-2,.,TGTGCCAGCAGCTTCATGGAGGAACAGGGCGGGTATGGCTACACCTTC,CASSFMEEQGGYGYTF
TRBV12-3/TRBV12-4,.,TRBJ1-2,.,TGTGCCAGCAGTGTGGGCTCCCACAGCACCTTC,CASSVGSHSTF
TRBV13,.,TRBJ2-7,TRBD1,TGTGCCAGCAGCAAACGACAGGGGTTTAGCGTTGGGTTCTACGAGCAGTACTTC,CASSKRQGFSVGFYEQYF
TRBV4-1,.,TRBJ2-2,.,TGCGCCAGCAGCCAAGGTAAGGCGAGACAATCGAGCGCGAACACCGGGGAGCTGTTTTTT,CASSQGKARQSSANTGELFF
TRBV5-6,.,TRBJ2-3,TRBD2,TGTGCCAGCAGTGCCCCGGGACTAGCGGGAGTGGGTACAGATACGCAGTATTTT,CASSAPGLAGVGTDTQYF
TRBV28,.,TRBJ2-3,.,TGTGCCAGCAGTTTCCAGGGGAAGTCCACAGATACGCAGTATTTT,CASSFQGKSTDTQYF
TRBV5-1,.,TRBJ2-6,TRBD1,TGCGCCAGCAGCCCATCGACAGGGGGTGCTGGGGCCAACGTCCTGACTTTC,CASSPSTGGAGANVLTF
TRBV28,.,TRBJ1-1,.,TGTGCCAGCAGTCCACCAGGTCCCCGGCTCGAAGCTTTCTTT,CASSPPGPRLEAFF
TRBV6-5,.,TRBJ1-1,TRBD1,TGTGCCAGCAGCCGGGGACAGGGAAGTACTGAAGCTTTCTTT,CASSRGQGSTEAFF
TRBV4-1,.,TRBJ2-7,.,TGCGCCAGCAGCCAGCGACCATCCTACGAGCAGTACTTC,CASSQRPSYEQYF
TRBV10-3,few,TRBJ2-7,TRBD1,TGTGCCATCAGTGAGTCGATTGGGACAGGCAACTCCTACGAGCAGTACTTC,CAISESIGTGNSYEQYF
TRBV19,.,TRBJ2-2,TRBD2,TGTGCCAGTAGTGCTCTAGCGGGCAGCACCGGGGAGCTGTTTTTT,CASSALAGSTGELFF
TRBV7-2,once,TRBJ2-3,TRBD2,TGTGCCAGCAGCTTCCAAGTGGGAGGGACAGATACGCAGTATTTT,CASSFQVGGTDTQYF
TRBV3-1/TRBV3-2,once,TRBJ2-7,TRBD1,TGTGCCAGCAGCCAAGGAGACAGGGGGGCCTCTTACGAGCAGTACTTC,CASSQGDRGASYEQYF
TRBV5-6,.,TRBJ2-7,TRBD2,TGTGCCAGCAGCGCGGGGGGGAGCGAGCAGTACTTC,CASSAGGSEQYF
TRBV21-1,.,TRBJ2-1,.,TGTGCATGCGGCGAAGGGAATGAGCAGTTCTTC,CACGEGNEQFF